This passage covers 23 T cell receptor beta chains from one sample sequenced in a study of T cells expressing NK-cell markers. With the 5' RACE reads reprocessed, TCRdb shows one record per CDR3 protein and no DNA. The repertoire table contains 350,000 to 400,000 distinct CDR3 sequences. Sequences were obtained from blood T cells: a sorted CD56 or NKG2C T cell subset, CD4+ or CD8+ T cells, or bulk PBMC T cells (not recorded which). The receptors stem from a woman aged 45 to 65 in good health.

CDR3 amino acids: CASSFRPGQTIEAFF. The chain couples TRBV12-3 or TRBV12-4 to TRBJ1-1; TCRdb's D gene call, TRBD1, goes unchecked for lack of DNA. The CDR3 consists of 15 residues.

The chain uses TRBV29-1 and TRBJ2-4; the D call of TRBD2 rests on TCRdb alone, since no DNA is present to check it. The CDR3 consists of 18 residues. The germline V gene has CDR1 SQVTM and CDR2 ANQGSEA. The CDR3 reads CSVERGLAGGLAKNIQYF. The entire variable domain, with the rest obtained from reference TRBV29-1 and TRBJ2-4, is as follows: SAVISQKPSRDICQRGTSLTIQCQVDSQVTMMFWYRQQPGQSLTLIATANQGSEATYESGFVIDKFPISRPNLTFSTLTVSNMSPEDSSIYLCSVERGLAGGLAKNIQYFGAGTRLSVL.

CDR3 residues: CASSLRQRAYTF. The V and J genes are TRBV12-3 or TRBV12-4 and TRBJ1-2; TCRdb selects TRBD1, and the lack of DNA leaves this call unchecked. The CDR3 extends over 12 amino acids.

V gene TRBV20-1 combines with J gene TRBJ2-3. The CDR3 spans 12 residues. Germline-derived CDR1 and CDR2 are DFQATT and SNEGSKA (reference sequence). The CDR3 reads CSADQRTDTQYF.

This chain links TRBV5-1 with TRBJ2-2; with no DNA, the TCRdb D assignment of TRBD2 cannot be verified. CDR3 length: 16 residues. The V gene's germline CDR1 is SGHRS and CDR2 YFSETQ. The CDR3 sequence: CASSLLSTSGTGELFF.

This sequence joins TRBV5-1 and TRBJ2-3. Germline lookup yields CDR1 SGHRS and CDR2 YFSETQ. The CDR3 has 15 residues. The CDR3: CASGYRQPSTDTQYF.

The J gene is TRBJ2-5, the V gene TRBV7-8; TCRdb picks TRBD2, but there is no DNA to check that call. The germline V gene has CDR1 SGHVS and CDR2 FQNEAQ. The CDR3 runs 15 residues. The CDR3: CASSTVAGALETQYF.

V gene TRBV24-1 combines with J gene TRBJ2-1; absent DNA, TCRdb's TRBD1 call cannot be checked. The germline CDR1 and CDR2 sequences are KGHDR and SFDVKD. This CDR3 spans 15 amino acids. The CDR3 reads CATSPRAARYNEQFF.

The CDR3 protein is CASSFRDRGNEQFF. The chain uses TRBV12-3 or TRBV12-4 and TRBJ2-1; TCRdb gives TRBD1 as the D gene, but with no DNA this cannot be confirmed. The CDR3 spans 14 residues.

The CDR3 here is CASTLYGELFF. The gene calls are TRBV5-1 and TRBJ2-2. The V gene's germline CDR1 is SGHRS and CDR2 YFSETQ. The CDR3 contains 11 residues.

Here the CDR3 reads CAISESEGSYNSPLHF. V gene TRBV10-3 combines with J gene TRBJ1-6. Germline V CDR1 and CDR2: ENHRY, SYGVKD. The CDR3 consists of 16 residues.

The chain employs TRBV4-1 and TRBJ2-7; there is no DNA to check the TCRdb D call of TRBD1. Germline-derived CDR1 and CDR2 are MGHRA and YSYEKL. This CDR3 comprises 14 residues. The CDR3 reads CASTWGESSYEQYF.

The chain uses TRBV20-1 and TRBJ1-1; TCRdb gives TRBD1 as the D gene, but with no DNA this cannot be confirmed. The CDR3 covers 14 residues. Germline-derived CDR1 and CDR2 are DFQATT and SNEGSKA (reference sequence). CDR3: CSARGGQWDTEAFF.

This chain links TRBV4-1 with TRBJ2-5; TCRdb reports TRBD1, a call that lacks DNA to check it against. Germline values: CDR1 MGHRA, CDR2 YSYEKL. CDR3 length equals 17 residues. CDR3 residues: CASSHTLRDPRTETQYF.

The rearrangement joins TRBV12-3 or TRBV12-4 to TRBJ2-1; the TCRdb call, TRBD1, lacks DNA for checking. CDR3 length equals 17 residues. The CDR3: CASSFWVGGSSYNEQFF.

The chain is built from TRBV18 and TRBJ2-1; TCRdb's D gene call, TRBD1, goes unchecked for lack of DNA. Germline assignment: CDR1 KGHSH and CDR2 LQKENI. The CDR3 extends over 16 amino acids. The CDR3 loop reads CASSPLPGTANNEQFF.

The chain uses TRBV5-1 and TRBJ2-7; TCRdb lists TRBD1, though no DNA is available to test this call. The CDR3 totals 15 residues. The V gene's germline CDR1 is SGHRS and CDR2 YFSETQ. The CDR3 loop is CASSLWGGRGDEQYF. The full variable domain, completed using reference TRBV5-1 and TRBJ2-7, is KAGVTQTPRYLIKTRGQQVTLSCSPISGHRSVSWYQQTPGQGLQFLFEYFSETQRNKGNFPGRFSGRQFSNSRSEMNVSTLELGDSALYLCASSLWGGRGDEQYFGPGTRLTVT.

V usage is TRBV5-5 and J usage is TRBJ2-5; TCRdb selects TRBD1, and the lack of DNA leaves this call unchecked. Germline CDR1 SGHKS, CDR2 YYEKEE (reference sequence). The CDR3 loop spans 14 amino acids. CDR3 amino acids: CASSWTGGSETQYF.

The CDR3 loop reads CAISESMGTGGRSTQYF. The chain employs TRBV10-3 and TRBJ2-3; the D call of TRBD2 rests on TCRdb alone, since no DNA is present to check it. This CDR3 has 17 amino acids. Germline lookup yields CDR1 ENHRY and CDR2 SYGVKD.

The chain uses TRBV5-5 and TRBJ2-5. Germline lookup yields CDR1 SGHKS and CDR2 YYEKEE (reference sequence). This CDR3 region has 16 residues. The CDR3 here is CASSLEVHKSQETQYF.

This chain links TRBV20-1 with TRBJ1-5. From germline, CDR1 is DFQATT and CDR2 SNEGSKA (reference sequence). CDR3 size: 14 residues. This CDR3 is CSAGGGLKEQPQHF.

The chain recombines TRBV20-1 with TRBJ2-7; as DNA is missing, the TRBD1 call by TCRdb cannot be tested. CDR3 length: 16 residues. Germline V lookup: CDR1 DFQATT, CDR2 SNEGSKA (reference sequence). The CDR3 here is CSARGVFGGSDYEQYF.

The rearrangement joins TRBV2 to TRBJ1-2. The CDR3 totals 14 residues. Germline V gene lookup returns CDR1 SNHLY and CDR2 FYNNEI. The CDR3 region is CASSVSTVPYGYTF.